Each of the 25 T cell receptor beta chains below was sequenced from the same sample in a study of cytomegalovirus exposure and HLA in healthy donors. Only in-frame clones appear in the TCRdb table, and some are missing; sequencing was by immunoSEQ multiplex PCR. The sample shows around 220,000 clones, approximately 80% of them seen only once. The material sequenced was PBMCs. All receptors come from a woman in her twenties or thirties in good health and CMV-seropositive.

The J gene is TRBJ1-2, the V gene TRBV9; no firm D call. Germline V gene sequence: CDR1 SGDLS, CDR2 YYNGEE. The CDR3 spans 15 residues. Trimming took off 3 bases at V and 0 bases at J, with 12 bases between the two ends. CDR3 nucleotides: TGTGCCAGCAGCGATGGGCGGCAGACTAACTATGGCTACACCTTC. This gives the protein CASSDGRQTNYGYTF.

The chain joins TRBV7-9 to TRBJ2-7; D unclear. The CDR3 covers 12 residues. From germline, CDR1 is SEHNR and CDR2 FQNEAQ (reference sequence). Deletions cut 3 bases from V and 4 bases from J, with 7 bases between. The DNA of the CDR3 is TGTGCCAGCAGCTTTAACGTTTACGAGCAGTACTTC. Translation gives CASSFNVYEQYF.

This clone was picked up a small number of times. The chain employs TRBV18 and TRBJ2-2; no reliable D call. CDR3 length: 14 amino acids. The V end lost 3 bases, the J end lost 1 base, and 6 bases lay between the germline ends. Germline CDR1 reads KGHSH; CDR2 reads LQKENI. The DNA for the CDR3 is TGTGCCAGCTCACCGCGACAGAACACCGGGGAGCTGTTTTTT. As protein: CASSPRQNTGELFF. The complete variable domain, with remaining parts taken from reference TRBV18 and TRBJ2-2, reads NAGVMQNPRHLVRRRGQEARLRCSPMKGHSHVYWYRQLPEEGLKFMVYLQKENIIDESGMPKERFSAEFPKEGPSILRIQQVVRGDSAAYFCASSPRQNTGELFFGEGSRLTVL.

The sample holds a few counts of this clone. The CDR3 DNA reads as TGCGCCAGCAGTGACGGCGGGAGCTCCTACGAGCAGTACTTC. It translates to CASSDGGSSYEQYF. The chain is built from TRBV10-1 and TRBJ2-7; 7 nucleotides match TRBD2. CDR1 is WNHNN, CDR2 SYGVQD, per germline (reference sequence). This CDR3 spans 14 amino acids. Trimming cost V 3 bases and J 0 bases; bases outside gene matches: 2.

The genes are TRBV30 and TRBJ2-7, with 10 bases that match TRBD2. The CDR3 sequence is 13 residues long. CDR1 is GTSNPN, CDR2 SVGIG, per germline (reference sequence). The V segment lost 3 bases and the J segment 6 bases; nucleotides outside the gene matches: 5. The CDR3 is CAWSPGLATEQYF. The CDR3 bases are TGTGCCTGGAGCCCGGGACTAGCGACCGAGCAGTACTTC. The complete variable domain, with remaining parts taken from reference TRBV30 and TRBJ2-7, reads SQTIHQWPATLVQPVGSPLSLECTVEGTSNPNLYWYRQAAGRGLQLLFYSVGIGQISSEVPQNLSASRPQDRQFILSSKKLLLSDSGFYLCAWSPGLATEQYFGPGTRLTVT.

The sample holds one count of this clone. V gene TRBV4-3 combines with J gene TRBJ2-7; weak D call: TRBD2 (6 bases). The CDR3 contains 15 residues. With 0 bases removed from V and 4 bases from J, the gap between germline ends came to 13 bases. The germline V gene encodes CDR1 LGHNA and CDR2 YSLEER. The CDR3 loop reads CASSQDVAGPYEQYF. The CDR3 DNA sequence: TGCGCCAGCAGCCAAGACGTCGCGGGGCCTTACGAGCAGTACTTC.

The chain links TRBV5-6 to TRBJ1-1, with D possibly matching TRBD1 (5 bases). Trimming stripped 5 bases from V and 0 bases from J, with 17 bases between. The CDR3 is made up of 16 amino acids. Germline V gene sequence: CDR1 SGHDT, CDR2 YYEEEE. The CDR3 DNA reads as TGTGCCAGCAGGCGGACATTGAGAGGATTGAACACTGAAGCTTTCTTT. This codes for CASRRTLRGLNTEAFF.

The rearrangement joins TRBV7-9 to TRBJ2-7, with 10 positions matching TRBD2. Germline V lookup: CDR1 SEHNR, CDR2 FQNEAQ (reference sequence). V was pared by 5 bases and J by 5 bases, with 12 bases of the junction left unmatched. This CDR3 is 16 amino acids long. CDR3 amino acids: CASSATSSGSGNEQYF. DNA of the CDR3: TGTGCCAGCAGCGCAACGTCTAGCGGGAGTGGAAACGAGCAGTACTTC.

This clone came up many times. The J gene is TRBJ1-2, the V gene TRBV11-2; possible D gene TRBD1, 5 bases. This CDR3 is 14 amino acids long. Germline-derived CDR1 and CDR2 are SGHAT and FQNNGV. Trimming took off 0 bases at V and 7 bases at J, with 12 bases between the two ends. DNA of the CDR3: TGTGCCAGCAGCTTAGACCCAGGGAGCGGTGGCTACACCTTC. Its translation is CASSLDPGSGGYTF.

This clone was observed a few times. The gene calls are TRBV16 and TRBJ2-7, with 9 nucleotides matching TRBD2. The V and J ends lost 3 bases and 6 bases, in that order; junction bases with no gene match: 12. Looked up from germline, CDR1 is KGHSY and CDR2 is FQNENV. This CDR3 region has 16 residues. In DNA form, the CDR3 reads TGTGCCAGCAGCCAGGGGACGATAGCGGGAGTCTTCGAGCAGTACTTC. Protein sequence: CASSQGTIAGVFEQYF.

This rearrangement joins TRBV10-3 to TRBJ1-1, with 7 bases aligning to TRBD1. CDR1 and CDR2 from the germline V gene are ENHRY and SYGVKD. J gave up 9 bases and V 3 bases, and 4 bases lay outside the gene matches. The CDR3 length is 12 residues. CDR3 sequence reads: CAISDVTGKAFF. The CDR3, as DNA: TGTGCCATCAGTGACGTGACAGGGAAAGCTTTCTTT.

Turning to this clone: Other DNA sequences from this sample encode an identical CDR3 as well. The chain has TRBV30 and TRBJ1-2; weak D call: TRBD1 (6 bases). CDR3 length: 13 amino acids. Between the trimmed V and J ends, which lost 2 bases and 4 bases, there was a span of 11 bases. Germline V CDR1 and CDR2: GTSNPN, SVGIG (reference sequence). The CDR3 here is CAWSPGQSYGYTF. DNA for the CDR3: TGTGCCTGGAGTCCAGGACAGAGCTATGGCTACACCTTC.

The J gene is TRBJ2-7, the V gene TRBV29-1; D gene ambiguous. CDR1 is SQVTM, CDR2 ANQGSEA, per germline. There are 11 residues in the CDR3. The ends were cut back, 6 bases at V and 6 bases at J, with 12 bases in the middle. DNA for the CDR3: TGCAGCGTCCTATCCGTGGTCGAGCAGTACTTC. It translates to CSVLSVVEQYF.

This sequence joins TRBV7-2 and TRBJ1-2; maybe TRBD1 (6 bases). The germline CDR1 and CDR2 sequences are SGHTA and FQGNSA. This CDR3 has 15 amino acids. V gave up 1 base and J gave up 1 base, with 10 bases separating them. The CDR3 loop reads CASSLGTVLNYGYTF. The CDR3 region has the DNA TGTGCCAGCAGCTTAGGGACAGTCCTTAACTATGGCTACACCTTC.

The rearrangement links TRBV10-1 to TRBJ1-4; no firm D call. The V gene lost 3 bases and the J gene lost 0 bases, with 2 bases spanning the gap. The germline gives CDR1 WNHNN, CDR2 SYGVQD (reference sequence). CDR3 length equals 13 residues. The CDR3 DNA is TGCGCCAGCAGTGAAGCAACTAATGAAAAACTGTTTTTT. Protein: CASSEATNEKLFF.

The V and J genes are TRBV6-5 and TRBJ2-7, with D possibly matching TRBD2 (6 bases). V gave up 2 bases and J gave up 6 bases, with 11 bases separating them. Germline lookup yields CDR1 MNHEY and CDR2 SVGAGI. This CDR3 is 13 amino acids long. The CDR3 region has the DNA TGTGCCAGCAGTTACCTGACTAGAGGCGAGCAGTACTTC. Encoded protein: CASSYLTRGEQYF.

V usage is TRBV6-5 and J usage is TRBJ2-7; 7 nucleotides align to TRBD2. Trimming removed 0 bases from V and 2 bases from J; junction bases left unmatched: 4. Per the germline V gene, CDR1 is MNHEY and CDR2 is SVGAGI. The CDR3 sequence is 15 residues long. The CDR3 sequence: CASSYSGGDPYEQYF. DNA of the CDR3: TGTGCCAGCAGTTACTCGGGGGGGGATCCCTACGAGCAGTACTTC.

This chain joins TRBV11-3 and TRBJ2-2; 7 bases map to TRBD1. The CDR3 has 13 residues. Per the germline V gene, CDR1 is SGHNT and CDR2 is YENEEA. Trimming at V came to 6 bases and at J to 6 bases, leaving 4 bases not matched to a gene. CDR3 bases: TGTGCCAGCAGAGCCGGACAGGCCGGGGAGCTGTTTTTT. It specifies CASRAGQAGELFF.

The chain carries TRBV6-1 and TRBJ1-2; 9 bases match TRBD1. Germline values: CDR1 MNHNS, CDR2 SASEGT. The CDR3 sequence is 15 residues long. With V trimmed by 0 bases and J by 7 bases, 6 bases remained unmatched. For the CDR3, the DNA is TGTGCCAGCAGTGAAGCGAGGACAGGGGCAGGTGGCTACACCTTC. Protein sequence: CASSEARTGAGGYTF.

CDR3 in DNA: TGTGCCAGCAGTTCGCAGGGGGTTTATAGGACGCAGTATTTT. Translation gives CASSSQGVYRTQYF. The chain uses TRBV27 and TRBJ2-3; TRBD1 matches at 7 bases. V dropped 4 bases and J dropped 9; count of bases not matched to a gene: 10. The germline V gene has CDR1 MNHEY and CDR2 SMNVEV (reference sequence). The CDR3 has 14 amino acids.

This clone was seen a few times. The chain recombines TRBV10-1 with TRBJ2-1; D remains ambiguous. CDR1 is WNHNN, CDR2 SYGVQD, per germline (reference sequence). Trimming removed 5 bases at V and 8 bases at J, with 13 bases between. The CDR3 totals 13 residues. DNA for the CDR3: TGCGCCAGCAGTACGGGTCCTCTACATGAGCAGTTCTTC. Residues: CASSTGPLHEQFF.

This chain's CDR3 is CATRQGASTEAFF. The CDR3 coding sequence is TGTGCCACCAGACAGGGGGCAAGCACTGAAGCTTTCTTT. This chain uses TRBV10-3 with TRBJ1-1; 10 bases map to TRBD1. This CDR3 region has 13 residues. V was pared by 10 bases and J by 4 bases, with 6 bases of the junction left unmatched. Per germline, CDR1 ENHRY and CDR2 SYGVKD.

The chain couples TRBV28 to TRBJ1-1, with D possibly being TRBD1 (5 bases). The CDR3 has 12 residues. Trimming stripped 6 bases from V and 10 bases from J, with 15 bases between. Per germline, CDR1 MDHEN and CDR2 SYDVKM. CDR3 nucleotides: TGTGCCAGCAGACCCCAGGGTGTTTTAGCTTTCTTT. This sequence encodes CASRPQGVLAFF. Combining the CDR3 with reference TRBV28 and TRBJ1-1 gives the whole variable domain DVKVTQSSRYLVKRTGEKVFLECVQDMDHENMFWYRQDPGLGLRLIYFSYDVKMKEKGDIPEGYSVSREKKERFSLILESASTNQTSMYLCASRPQGVLAFFGQGTRLTVV.

This clone has a handful of counts. V is TRBV27 and J is TRBJ2-7, with 7 bases that match TRBD1. Looked up from germline, CDR1 is MNHEY and CDR2 is SMNVEV (reference sequence). This CDR3 has 13 amino acids. The V and J ends lost 5 bases and 4 bases, in that order; junction bases with no gene match: 5. CDR3 bases: TGTGCCAGCAGTGGGGACAGACTTTACGAGCAGTACTTC. The encoded protein is CASSGDRLYEQYF.

The CDR3 is CASSRGRGYTEAFF. CDR3 coding DNA: TGTGCCAGCAGCCGAGGGAGGGGGTACACTGAAGCTTTCTTT. V and J are TRBV13 and TRBJ1-1, with a weak D call TRBD1 (6 bases). This CDR3 has 14 residues. Germline V CDR1 and CDR2: PRHDT, FYEKMQ (reference sequence). Trimming cost V 5 bases and J 3 bases, with 13 bases left between them.